These T cell receptor beta chains were read from a single sample in a study of T cells expressing NK-cell markers. Reanalyzing the 5' RACE reads, TCRdb keeps one entry per CDR3 protein, without DNA. Its clone listing holds some 150,000 distinct CDR3 sequences. Material: blood T cells: a sorted CD56 or NKG2C T cell subset, CD4+ or CD8+ T cells, or bulk PBMC T cells (not recorded which). The source is a man aged 18-30 years in good health. The CDR3 runs from the conserved cysteine through the conserved F or W. Fields, in order: CDR3 protein, V gene, J gene.

CDR3 protein: CASSEKGTLVAIQYF
V gene: TRBV2
J gene: TRBJ2-4

CDR3 protein: CASTGGSTEAFF
V gene: TRBV10-2
J gene: TRBJ1-1

CDR3 protein: CASSYPGQGRRPYGYTF
V gene: TRBV5-1
J gene: TRBJ1-2

CDR3 protein: CASKGLAGGEQFF
V gene: TRBV6-1
J gene: TRBJ2-1

CDR3 protein: CSADQTSGYNEQFF
V gene: TRBV20-1
J gene: TRBJ2-1

CDR3 protein: CASSPTGNTEAFF
V gene: TRBV5-4
J gene: TRBJ1-1

CDR3 protein: CSADRQGSTEAFF
V gene: TRBV29-1
J gene: TRBJ1-1

CDR3 protein: CASMKGQLFPETQYF
V gene: TRBV2
J gene: TRBJ2-5

CDR3 protein: CASSLLDSSDYNEQFF
V gene: TRBV28
J gene: TRBJ2-1

CDR3 protein: CASSMGQYYEQYF
V gene: TRBV5-4
J gene: TRBJ2-7

CDR3 protein: CASSFELAGTDTQYF
V gene: TRBV5-1
J gene: TRBJ2-3

CDR3 protein: CASSHRVSNEQFF
V gene: TRBV3-1
J gene: TRBJ2-1

CDR3 protein: CSARVKTSGSYNEQFF
V gene: TRBV20-1
J gene: TRBJ2-1

CDR3 protein: CASSPETSGITDTQYF
V gene: TRBV9
J gene: TRBJ2-3

CDR3 protein: CASSLGFGEQYF
V gene: TRBV5-6
J gene: TRBJ2-7

CDR3 protein: CASSSLGLAGAGNIQYF
V gene: TRBV27
J gene: TRBJ2-4

CDR3 protein: CASSLSGGTDTQYF
V gene: TRBV7-8
J gene: TRBJ2-3

CDR3 protein: CASRPTSLGETQYF
V gene: TRBV10-2
J gene: TRBJ2-5

CDR3 protein: CASSIRENYEQYF
V gene: TRBV2
J gene: TRBJ2-7

CDR3 protein: CASSQETGGTSYEQYF
V gene: TRBV4-2
J gene: TRBJ2-7

CDR3 protein: CASSPGRGRILYEQYF
V gene: TRBV6-2/TRBV6-3
J gene: TRBJ2-7

CDR3 protein: CASSLPVAGPYQETQYF
V gene: TRBV5-1
J gene: TRBJ2-5

CDR3 protein: CASSHPGPNNEQFF
V gene: TRBV6-1
J gene: TRBJ2-1

CDR3 protein: CASSGGGYNEQFF
V gene: TRBV7-6
J gene: TRBJ2-1

CDR3 protein: CASSPFVGGYEQYF
V gene: TRBV7-2
J gene: TRBJ2-7

CDR3 protein: CASSQDLGTGDHEQYF
V gene: TRBV4-3
J gene: TRBJ2-7

CDR3 protein: CATSSTTGTGGRYEQYF
V gene: TRBV15
J gene: TRBJ2-7

CDR3 protein: CASSNTGVTNEKLFF
V gene: TRBV7-9
J gene: TRBJ1-4

CDR3 protein: CASSFVPRQATQETQYF
V gene: TRBV12-3/TRBV12-4
J gene: TRBJ2-5